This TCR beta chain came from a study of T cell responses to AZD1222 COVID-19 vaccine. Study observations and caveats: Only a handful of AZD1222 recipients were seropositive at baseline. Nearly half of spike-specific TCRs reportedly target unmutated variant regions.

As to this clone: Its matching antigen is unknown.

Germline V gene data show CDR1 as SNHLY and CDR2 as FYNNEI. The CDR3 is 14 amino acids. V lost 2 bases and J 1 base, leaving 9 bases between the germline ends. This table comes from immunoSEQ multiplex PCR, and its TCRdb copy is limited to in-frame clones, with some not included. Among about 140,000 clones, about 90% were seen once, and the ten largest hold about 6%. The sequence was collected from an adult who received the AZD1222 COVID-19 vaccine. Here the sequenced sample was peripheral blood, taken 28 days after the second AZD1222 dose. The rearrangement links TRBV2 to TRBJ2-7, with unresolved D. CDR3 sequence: CASSEMNSSYEQYF. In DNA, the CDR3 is TGTGCCAGCAGTGAAATGAACAGTTCCTACGAGCAGTACTTC.